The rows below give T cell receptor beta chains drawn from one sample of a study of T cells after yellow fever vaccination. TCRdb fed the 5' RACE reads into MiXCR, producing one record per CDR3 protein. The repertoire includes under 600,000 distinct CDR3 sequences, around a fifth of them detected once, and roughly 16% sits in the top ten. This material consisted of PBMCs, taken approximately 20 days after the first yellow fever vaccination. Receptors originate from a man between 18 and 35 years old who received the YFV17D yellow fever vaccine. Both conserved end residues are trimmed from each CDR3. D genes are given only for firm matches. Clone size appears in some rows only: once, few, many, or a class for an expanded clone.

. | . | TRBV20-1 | SAIEGSGEKLF
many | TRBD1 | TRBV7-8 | ASSTGTEIYGGYT
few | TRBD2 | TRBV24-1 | ATSDSSGGPYNEQF
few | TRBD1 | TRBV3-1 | ASSQAGQLHGPQH
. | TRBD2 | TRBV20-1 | SALAVGPTDTQY
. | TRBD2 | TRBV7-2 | ASSGRDWLAKNIQY
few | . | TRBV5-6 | ASNKGWSYGYT
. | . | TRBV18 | ASSPPGFGETQY
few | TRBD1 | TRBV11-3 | ASSAPGQRNEQF
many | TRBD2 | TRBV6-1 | ASSVAGSSTDTQY
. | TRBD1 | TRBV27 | ASSPSGQGNEQF
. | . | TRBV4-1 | ASSPTRSNEQF
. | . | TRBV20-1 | SARGHQRTEAF
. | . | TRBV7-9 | ASSLAGTGGEQF
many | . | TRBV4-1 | ASSQGSDGTDTQY
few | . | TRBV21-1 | ASSKGLTPRDREEKLF
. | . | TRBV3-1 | ASSQDLQIEQF
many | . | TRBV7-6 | ASSLATDSPLH
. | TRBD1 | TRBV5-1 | ASSPGQAVQGYT
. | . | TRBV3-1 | ASSQGRWGTDTQY
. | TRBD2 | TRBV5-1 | ASRSTSGTDTQY
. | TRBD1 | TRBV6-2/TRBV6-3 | ASSYPGQGYLSYEQY
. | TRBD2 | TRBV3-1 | ASTPGLAGDPTDTQY
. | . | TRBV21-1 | ASSKRTGGNYGYT
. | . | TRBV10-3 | AIRGTLRTEAF
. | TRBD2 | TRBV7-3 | ASSPGTSSSRPTDTQY
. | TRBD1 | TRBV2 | ASSEGAGGFYEQY
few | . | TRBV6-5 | ASSYSAIPSTDTQY
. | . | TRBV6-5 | ASSYRGGGRGGLYGYT
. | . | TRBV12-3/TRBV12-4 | ASSPPWGDTQY
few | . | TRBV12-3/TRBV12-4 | ASRSRGGNEQF
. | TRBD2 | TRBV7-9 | ASSPLAGAYEQY
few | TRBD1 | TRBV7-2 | ASSAQGLDTEAF
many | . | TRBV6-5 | ASSSTGDRGYT
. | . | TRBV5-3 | ARSPLLLYGYT
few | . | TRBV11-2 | ASSLRPLLYSPLH
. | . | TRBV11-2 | ASSGLTMNTEAF
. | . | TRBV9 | ASSLYDPGAGELF
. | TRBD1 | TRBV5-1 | ASSRDRVSTDTQY
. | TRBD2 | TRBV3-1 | ASSHPSGGAYNEQF
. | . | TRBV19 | ASSMGVGFGNSPLH
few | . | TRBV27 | ASRRSGTLDNSPLH
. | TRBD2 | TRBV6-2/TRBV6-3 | ASSSVRLAGGTDTQY
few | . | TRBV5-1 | ASSLSGRFPEAF